This TCR beta chain derives from a study of cytomegalovirus exposure and HLA in healthy donors. On this clone: Its antigen is undetermined.

The PCR employed 60 Vbeta primers together with 13 Jbeta primers. Some clones are missing from TCRdb's copy, which holds only in-frame ones; the method was immunoSEQ multiplex PCR. Here the sample spans about 160,000 clones, about four fifths being singletons. Study-wide points: Earlier findings revealed that most TCR beta V segments proved productive either about 87% or about 30% of the time.

The length of the CDR3 is 16 residues. Per germline, CDR1 SGHVS and CDR2 FQNEAQ. V shed 1 base and J shed 1 base, with 10 bases lying between them. This chain joins TRBV7-8 and TRBJ2-2; D remains unclear. The origin of this receptor is a male donor in good health and CMV-seropositive. Sequencing was done on a sample of PBMCs. The CDR3 is CASSLEWAQNTGELFF. Here the CDR3 DNA reads TGTGCCAGCAGCTTAGAGTGGGCACAGAACACCGGGGAGCTGTTTTTT.